This T cell receptor (beta chain) was found in a study of type 1 regulatory T cells. This clonotype was seen more than once but under ten times. Its target is unknown. V shed 4 bases, J shed 7 bases, and the junction held 11 bases outside the gene matches. This CDR3 spans 15 amino acids. A single record per CDR3 protein comes from TCRdb applying MiXCR to the reads. The sample records fewer than 75,000 distinct CDR3 sequences, nearly 50% being singletons. The clonotype originates from a human donor in good health. Sequencing was carried out using cultured non-Tr1 T cells, either the whole culture or a sorted T cell fraction (not recorded which). V usage is TRBV12-3 or TRBV12-4 and J usage is TRBJ2-3; the match to TRBD1 covers 7 bases. In DNA, the CDR3 is TGTGCCAGCAGTTCCGGGACAGCGAGCTTATATACGCAGTATTTT. Protein sequence: CASSSGTASLYTQYF.